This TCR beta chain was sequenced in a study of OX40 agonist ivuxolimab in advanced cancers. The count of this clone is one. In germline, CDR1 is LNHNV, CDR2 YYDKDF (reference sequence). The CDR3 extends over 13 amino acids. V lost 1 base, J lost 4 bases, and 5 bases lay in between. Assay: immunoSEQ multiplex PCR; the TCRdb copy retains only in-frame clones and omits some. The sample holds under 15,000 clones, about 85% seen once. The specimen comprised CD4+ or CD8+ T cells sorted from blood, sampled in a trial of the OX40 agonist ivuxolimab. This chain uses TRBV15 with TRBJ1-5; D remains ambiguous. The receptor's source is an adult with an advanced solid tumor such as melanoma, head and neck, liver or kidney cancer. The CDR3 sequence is CATSRGRNQPQHF. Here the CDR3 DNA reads TGTGCCACCAGCAGAGGCCGGAATCAGCCCCAGCATTTT.